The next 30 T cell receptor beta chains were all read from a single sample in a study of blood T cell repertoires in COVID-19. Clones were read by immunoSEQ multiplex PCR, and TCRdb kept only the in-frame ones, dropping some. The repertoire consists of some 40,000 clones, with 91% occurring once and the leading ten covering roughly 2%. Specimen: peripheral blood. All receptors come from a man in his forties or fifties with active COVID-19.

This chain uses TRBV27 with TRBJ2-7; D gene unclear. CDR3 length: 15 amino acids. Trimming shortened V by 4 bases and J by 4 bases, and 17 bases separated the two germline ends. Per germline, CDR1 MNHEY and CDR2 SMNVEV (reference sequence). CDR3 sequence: CASSSLPPPPYEQYF. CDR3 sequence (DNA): TGTGCCAGCAGTTCACTACCTCCTCCCCCTTACGAGCAGTACTTC.

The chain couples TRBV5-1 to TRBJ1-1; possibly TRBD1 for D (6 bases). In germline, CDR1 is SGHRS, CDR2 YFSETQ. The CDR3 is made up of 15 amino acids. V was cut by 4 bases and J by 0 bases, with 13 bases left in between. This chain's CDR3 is CASSVIGGMNTEAFF. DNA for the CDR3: TGCGCCAGCAGCGTGATAGGGGGTATGAACACTGAAGCTTTCTTT.

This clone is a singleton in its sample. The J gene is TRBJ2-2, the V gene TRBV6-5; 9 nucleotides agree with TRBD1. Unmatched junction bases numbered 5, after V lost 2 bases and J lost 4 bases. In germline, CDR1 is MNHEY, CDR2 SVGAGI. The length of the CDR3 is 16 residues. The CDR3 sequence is CASSYEGTGITGELFF. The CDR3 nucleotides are TGTGCCAGCAGTTACGAGGGGACAGGGATCACCGGGGAGCTGTTTTTT.

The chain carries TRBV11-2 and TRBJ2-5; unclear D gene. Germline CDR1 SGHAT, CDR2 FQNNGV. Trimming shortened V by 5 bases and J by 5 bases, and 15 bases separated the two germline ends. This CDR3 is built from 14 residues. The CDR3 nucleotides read TGTGCCAGCAGCCCTCGGGTGTTAGAGGAGACCCAGTACTTC. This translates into CASSPRVLEETQYF.

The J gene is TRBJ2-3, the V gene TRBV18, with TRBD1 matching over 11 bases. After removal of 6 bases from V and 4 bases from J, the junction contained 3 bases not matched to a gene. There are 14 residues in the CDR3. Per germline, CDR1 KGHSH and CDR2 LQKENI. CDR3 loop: CASSPGQGADTQYF. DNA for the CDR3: TGTGCCAGCTCCCCGGGACAGGGGGCAGATACGCAGTATTTT.

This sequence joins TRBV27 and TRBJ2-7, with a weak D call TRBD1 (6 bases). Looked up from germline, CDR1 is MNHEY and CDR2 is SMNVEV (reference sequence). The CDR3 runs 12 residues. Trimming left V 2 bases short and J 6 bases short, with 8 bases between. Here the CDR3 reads CASSLGGSEQYF. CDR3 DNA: TGTGCCAGCAGTTTAGGGGGCAGCGAGCAGTACTTC.

The CDR3 DNA reads TGTGCCAGCAGCTCCCGACTACAGCTTAATGAAGCTTTCTTT. The encoded protein is CASSSRLQLNEAFF. V is TRBV5-5 and J is TRBJ1-1, with D unresolved. In germline, CDR1 is SGHKS, CDR2 YYEKEE (reference sequence). The CDR3 consists of 14 residues. V was clipped by 3 bases and J by 7 bases, with 16 bases between them.

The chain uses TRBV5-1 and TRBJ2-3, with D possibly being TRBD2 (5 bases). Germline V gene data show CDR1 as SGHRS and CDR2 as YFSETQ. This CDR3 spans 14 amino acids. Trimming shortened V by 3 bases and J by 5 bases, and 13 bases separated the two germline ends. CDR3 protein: CASSSADQRDTQYF. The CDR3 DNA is TGCGCCAGCAGCTCAGCGGACCAGAGAGATACGCAGTATTTT.

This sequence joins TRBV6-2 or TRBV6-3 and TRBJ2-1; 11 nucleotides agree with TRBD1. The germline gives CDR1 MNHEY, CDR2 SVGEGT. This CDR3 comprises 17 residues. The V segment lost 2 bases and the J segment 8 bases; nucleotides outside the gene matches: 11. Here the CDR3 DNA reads TGTGCCAGCAGTTACCGACCTACGGGACAGGGGGACGATGAGCAGTTCTTC. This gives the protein CASSYRPTGQGDDEQFF.

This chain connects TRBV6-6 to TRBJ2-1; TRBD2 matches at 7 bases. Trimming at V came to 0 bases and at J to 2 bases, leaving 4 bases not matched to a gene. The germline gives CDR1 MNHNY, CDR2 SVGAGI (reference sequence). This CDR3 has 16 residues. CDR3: CASSYSGAGAYNEQFF. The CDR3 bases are TGTGCCAGCAGTTACTCTGGGGCGGGGGCCTACAATGAGCAGTTCTTC.

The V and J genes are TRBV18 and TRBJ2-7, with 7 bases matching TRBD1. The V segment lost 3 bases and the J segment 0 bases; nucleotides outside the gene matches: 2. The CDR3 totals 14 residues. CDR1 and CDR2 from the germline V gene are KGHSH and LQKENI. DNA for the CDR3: TGTGCCAGCTCACCCGGGACAGACTCCTACGAGCAGTACTTC. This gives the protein CASSPGTDSYEQYF.

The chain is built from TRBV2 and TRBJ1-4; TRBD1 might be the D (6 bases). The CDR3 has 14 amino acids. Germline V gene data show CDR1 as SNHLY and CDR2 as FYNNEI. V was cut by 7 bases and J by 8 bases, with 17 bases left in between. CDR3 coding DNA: TGTGCCAGCACTGAGACAGGAACAGAAGAAAAACTGTTTTTT. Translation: CASTETGTEEKLFF.

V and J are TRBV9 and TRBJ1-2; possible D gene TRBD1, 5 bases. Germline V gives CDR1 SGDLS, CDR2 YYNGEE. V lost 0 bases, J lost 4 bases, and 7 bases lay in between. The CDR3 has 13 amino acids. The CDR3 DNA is TGTGCCAGCAGCGTAGGACAGCCCTATGGCTACACCTTC. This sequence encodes CASSVGQPYGYTF.

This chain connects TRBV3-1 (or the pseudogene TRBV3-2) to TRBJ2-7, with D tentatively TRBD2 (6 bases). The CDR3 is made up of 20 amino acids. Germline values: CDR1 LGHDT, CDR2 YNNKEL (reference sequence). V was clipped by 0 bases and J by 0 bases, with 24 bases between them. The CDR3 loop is CASSQDQGGTGRLGSYEQYF. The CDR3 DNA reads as TGTGCCAGCAGCCAAGATCAAGGCGGAACCGGGAGACTAGGCTCCTACGAGCAGTACTTC.

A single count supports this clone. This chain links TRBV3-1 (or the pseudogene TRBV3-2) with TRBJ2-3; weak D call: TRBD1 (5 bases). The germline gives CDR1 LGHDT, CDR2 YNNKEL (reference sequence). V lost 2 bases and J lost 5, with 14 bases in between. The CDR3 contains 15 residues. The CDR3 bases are TGTGCCAGCAGCCAATCCGGAAGTACAGGAGATACGCAGTATTTT. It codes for CASSQSGSTGDTQYF.

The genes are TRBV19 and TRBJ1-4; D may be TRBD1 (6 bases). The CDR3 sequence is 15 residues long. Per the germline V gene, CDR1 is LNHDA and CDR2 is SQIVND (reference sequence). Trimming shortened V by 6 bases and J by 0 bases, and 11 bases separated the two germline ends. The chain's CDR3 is CASRPGQTTNEKLFF. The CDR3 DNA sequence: TGTGCCAGTAGGCCGGGACAAACAACTAATGAAAAACTGTTTTTT.

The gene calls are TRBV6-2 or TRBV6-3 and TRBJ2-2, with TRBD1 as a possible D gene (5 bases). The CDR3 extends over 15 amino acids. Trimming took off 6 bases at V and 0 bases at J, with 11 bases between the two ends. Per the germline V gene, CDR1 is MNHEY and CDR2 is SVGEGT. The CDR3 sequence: CASSLGAPNTGELFF. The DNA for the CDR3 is TGTGCCAGCAGCCTAGGGGCCCCGAACACCGGGGAGCTGTTTTTT.

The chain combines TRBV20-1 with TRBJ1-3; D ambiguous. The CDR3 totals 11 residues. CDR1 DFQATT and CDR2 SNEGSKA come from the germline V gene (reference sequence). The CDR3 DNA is TGCAGCTGCTTACGGGGAAACACCATATATTTT. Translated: CSCLRGNTIYF.

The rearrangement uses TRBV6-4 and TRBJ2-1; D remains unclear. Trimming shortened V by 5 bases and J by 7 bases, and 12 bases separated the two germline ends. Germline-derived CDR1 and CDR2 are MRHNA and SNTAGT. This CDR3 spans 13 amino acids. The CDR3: CASSPNDWNEQFF. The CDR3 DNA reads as TGTGCCAGCAGTCCCAACGACTGGAATGAGCAGTTCTTC.

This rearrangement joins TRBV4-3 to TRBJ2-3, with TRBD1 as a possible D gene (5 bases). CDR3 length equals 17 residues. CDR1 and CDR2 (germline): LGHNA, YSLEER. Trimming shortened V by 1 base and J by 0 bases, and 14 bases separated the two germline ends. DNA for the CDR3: TGCGCCAGCAGCCAAGCCCCTGACAGTTTTAGCACAGATACGCAGTATTTT. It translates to CASSQAPDSFSTDTQYF.

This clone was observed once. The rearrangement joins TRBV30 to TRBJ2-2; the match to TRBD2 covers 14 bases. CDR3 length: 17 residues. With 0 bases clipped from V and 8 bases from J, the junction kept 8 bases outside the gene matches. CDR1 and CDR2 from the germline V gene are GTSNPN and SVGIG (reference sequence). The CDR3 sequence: CAWSVRLAGGPGGELFF. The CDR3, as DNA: TGTGCCTGGAGTGTACGACTAGCGGGAGGGCCTGGGGGGGAGCTGTTTTTT.

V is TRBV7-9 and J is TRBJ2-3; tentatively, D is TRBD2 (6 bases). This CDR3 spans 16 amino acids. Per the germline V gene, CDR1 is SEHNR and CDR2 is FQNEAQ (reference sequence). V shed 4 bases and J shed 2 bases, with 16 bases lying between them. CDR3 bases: TGTGCCAGCAGCTCGACAGAAAGCGGGTACACAGATACGCAGTATTTT. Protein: CASSSTESGYTDTQYF. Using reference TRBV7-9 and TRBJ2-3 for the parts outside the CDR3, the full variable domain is DTGVSQNPRHKITKRGQNVTFRCDPISEHNRLYWYRQTLGQGPEFLTYFQNEAQLEKSRLLSDRFSAERPKGSFSTLEIQRTEQGDSAMYLCASSSTESGYTDTQYFGPGTRLTVL.

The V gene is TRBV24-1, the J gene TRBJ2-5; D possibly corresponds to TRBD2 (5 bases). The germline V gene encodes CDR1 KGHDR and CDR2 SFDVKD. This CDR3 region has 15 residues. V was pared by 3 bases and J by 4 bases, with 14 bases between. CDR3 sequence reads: CATSDGRGAGETQYF. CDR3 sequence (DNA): TGTGCCACCAGTGATGGTCGGGGAGCAGGAGAGACCCAGTACTTC.

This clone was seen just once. The chain's CDR3 is CAWTPPGYVQPQHF. The CDR3 bases are TGTGCCTGGACCCCGCCAGGTTATGTGCAGCCCCAGCATTTT. The rearrangement uses TRBV30 and TRBJ1-5; D is uncertain. Trimming stripped 4 bases from V and 7 bases from J, with 17 bases between. The germline CDR1 and CDR2 sequences are GTSNPN and SVGIG (reference sequence). This CDR3 region has 14 residues.

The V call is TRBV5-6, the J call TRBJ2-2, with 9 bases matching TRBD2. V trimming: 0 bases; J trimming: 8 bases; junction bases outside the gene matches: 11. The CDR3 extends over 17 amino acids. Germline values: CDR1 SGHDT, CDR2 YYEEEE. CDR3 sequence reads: CASSLGLAVLLGGELFF. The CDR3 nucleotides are TGTGCCAGCAGCTTGGGACTAGCGGTTTTGTTGGGAGGGGAGCTGTTTTTT.

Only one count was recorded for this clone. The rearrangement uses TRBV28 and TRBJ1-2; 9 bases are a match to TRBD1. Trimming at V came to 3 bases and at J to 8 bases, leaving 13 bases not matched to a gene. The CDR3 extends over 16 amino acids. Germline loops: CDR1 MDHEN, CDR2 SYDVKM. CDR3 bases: TGTGCCAGCAGTTTTGGGGACAGGGACCTCATCCGGGGCTACACCTTC. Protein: CASSFGDRDLIRGYTF.

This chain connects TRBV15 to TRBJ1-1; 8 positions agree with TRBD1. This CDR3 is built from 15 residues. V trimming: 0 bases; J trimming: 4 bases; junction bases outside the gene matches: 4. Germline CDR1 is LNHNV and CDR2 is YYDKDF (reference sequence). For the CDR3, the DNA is TGTGCCACCAGCAGAGAAGGACAGGGTCCCACTGAAGCTTTCTTT. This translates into CATSREGQGPTEAFF.

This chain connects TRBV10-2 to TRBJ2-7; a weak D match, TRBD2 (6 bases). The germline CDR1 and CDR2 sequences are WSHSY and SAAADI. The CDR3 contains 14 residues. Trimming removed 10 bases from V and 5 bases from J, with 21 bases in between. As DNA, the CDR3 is TGCGCCACCCGTCAAACCAGCGGGTTAGACGAGCAGTACTTC. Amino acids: CATRQTSGLDEQYF.

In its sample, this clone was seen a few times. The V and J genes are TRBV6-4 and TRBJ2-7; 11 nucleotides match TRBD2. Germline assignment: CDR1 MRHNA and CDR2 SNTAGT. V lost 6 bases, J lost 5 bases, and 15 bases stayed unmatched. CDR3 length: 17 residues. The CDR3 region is CASRPHTSGRRRNEQYF. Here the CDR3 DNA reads TGTGCCAGCAGACCCCATACTAGCGGGAGAAGGAGGAACGAGCAGTACTTC.

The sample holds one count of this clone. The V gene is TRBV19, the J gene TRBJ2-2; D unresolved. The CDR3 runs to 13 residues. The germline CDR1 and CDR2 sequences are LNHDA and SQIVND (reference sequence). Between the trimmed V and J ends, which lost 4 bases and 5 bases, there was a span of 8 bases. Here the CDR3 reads CASSTPPTGELFF. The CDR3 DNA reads TGTGCCAGTAGTACCCCCCCAACCGGGGAGCTGTTTTTT.